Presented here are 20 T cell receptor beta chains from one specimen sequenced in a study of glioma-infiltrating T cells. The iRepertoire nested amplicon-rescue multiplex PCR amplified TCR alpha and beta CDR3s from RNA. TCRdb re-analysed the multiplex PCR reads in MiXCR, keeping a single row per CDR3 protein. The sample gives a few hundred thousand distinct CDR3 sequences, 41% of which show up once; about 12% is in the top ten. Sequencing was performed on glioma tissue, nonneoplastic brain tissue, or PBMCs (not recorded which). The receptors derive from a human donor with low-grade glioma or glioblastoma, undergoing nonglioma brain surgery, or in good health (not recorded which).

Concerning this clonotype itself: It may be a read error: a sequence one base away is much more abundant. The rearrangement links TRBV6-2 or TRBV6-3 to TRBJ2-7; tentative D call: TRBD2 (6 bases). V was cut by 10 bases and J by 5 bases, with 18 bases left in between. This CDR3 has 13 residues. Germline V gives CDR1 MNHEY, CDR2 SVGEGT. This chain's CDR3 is CAISRVAVHEQYF. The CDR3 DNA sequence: TGTGCCATCTCGCGGGTAGCGGTACACGAGCAGTACTTC.

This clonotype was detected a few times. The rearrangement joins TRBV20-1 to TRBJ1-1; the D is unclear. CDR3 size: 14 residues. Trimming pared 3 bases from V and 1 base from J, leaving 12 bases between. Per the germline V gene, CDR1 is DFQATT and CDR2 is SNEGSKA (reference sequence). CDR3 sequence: CSARYSGRNTEAFF. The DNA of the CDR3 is TGCAGTGCTAGGTACTCGGGGAGGAACACTGAAGCTTTCTTT.

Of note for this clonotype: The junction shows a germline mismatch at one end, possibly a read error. CDR3 protein: CAGSLGWTGFNNEQFF. The CDR3 nucleotides are TGTGCCGGCAGTTTGGGTTGGACAGGGTTTAACAATGAGCAGTTCTTC. J is TRBJ2-1 and V is TRBV27; 8 bases match TRBD1. The CDR3 runs 16 residues. The germline gives CDR1 MNHEY, CDR2 SMNVEV (reference sequence).

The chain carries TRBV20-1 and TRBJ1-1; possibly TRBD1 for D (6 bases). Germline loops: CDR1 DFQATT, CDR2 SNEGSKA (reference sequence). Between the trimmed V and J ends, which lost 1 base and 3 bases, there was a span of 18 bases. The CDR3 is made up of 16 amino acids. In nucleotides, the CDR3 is TGCAGTGCTAGAGGGGGGGCCAGGGGTGGGGACACTGAAGCTTTCTTT. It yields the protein CSARGGARGGDTEAFF.

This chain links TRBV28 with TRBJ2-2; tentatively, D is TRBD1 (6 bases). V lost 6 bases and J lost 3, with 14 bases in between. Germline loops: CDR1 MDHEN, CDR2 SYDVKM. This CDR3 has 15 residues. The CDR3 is CASRLAGTHTGELFF. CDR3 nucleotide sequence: TGTGCCAGCAGATTAGCCGGGACACACACCGGGGAGCTGTTTTTT.

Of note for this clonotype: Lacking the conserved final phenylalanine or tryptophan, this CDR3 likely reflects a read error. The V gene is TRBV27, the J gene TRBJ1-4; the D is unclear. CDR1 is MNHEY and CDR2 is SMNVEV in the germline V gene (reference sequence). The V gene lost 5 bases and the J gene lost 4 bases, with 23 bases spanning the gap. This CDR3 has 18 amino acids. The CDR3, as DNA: TGTGCCAGCAGTCCTAGGACCGGGTGGCCCCCACGTAATGAAAAACTGTTTCTT. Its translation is CASSPRTGWPPRNEKLFL.

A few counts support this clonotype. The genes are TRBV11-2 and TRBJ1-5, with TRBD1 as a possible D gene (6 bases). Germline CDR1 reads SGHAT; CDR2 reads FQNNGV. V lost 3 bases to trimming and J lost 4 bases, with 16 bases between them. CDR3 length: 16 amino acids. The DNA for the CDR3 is TGTGCCAGCAGCTTTGGGGGGGCACTCCAAAATCAGCCCCAGCATTTT. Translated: CASSFGGALQNQPQHF.

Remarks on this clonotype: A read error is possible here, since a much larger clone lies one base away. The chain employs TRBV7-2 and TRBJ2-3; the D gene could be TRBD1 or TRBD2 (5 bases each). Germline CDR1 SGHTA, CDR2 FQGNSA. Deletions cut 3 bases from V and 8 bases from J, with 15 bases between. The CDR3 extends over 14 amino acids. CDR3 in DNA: TGTGCCAGCAGCTTGGATAGCGCCCAGGGTACGCAGTATTTT. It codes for CASSLDSAQGTQYF.

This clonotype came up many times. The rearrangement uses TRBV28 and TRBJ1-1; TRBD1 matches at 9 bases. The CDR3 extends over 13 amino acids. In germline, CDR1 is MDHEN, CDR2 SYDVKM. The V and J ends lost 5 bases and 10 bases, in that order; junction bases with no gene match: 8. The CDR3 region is CASSNGQGFVAFF. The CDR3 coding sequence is TGTGCCAGCAGTAACGGACAGGGGTTTGTAGCTTTCTTT. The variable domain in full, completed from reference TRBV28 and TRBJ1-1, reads DVKVTQSSRYLVKRTGEKVFLECVQDMDHENMFWYRQDPGLGLRLIYFSYDVKMKEKGDIPEGYSVSREKKERFSLILESASTNQTSMYLCASSNGQGFVAFFGQGTRLTVV.

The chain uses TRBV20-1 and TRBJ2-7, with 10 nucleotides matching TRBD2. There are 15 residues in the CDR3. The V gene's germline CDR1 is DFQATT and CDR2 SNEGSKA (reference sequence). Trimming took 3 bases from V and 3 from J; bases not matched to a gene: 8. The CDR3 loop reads CSASSVGLAVYEQYF. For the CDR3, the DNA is TGCAGTGCTAGTTCAGTAGGACTAGCGGTCTACGAGCAGTACTTC.

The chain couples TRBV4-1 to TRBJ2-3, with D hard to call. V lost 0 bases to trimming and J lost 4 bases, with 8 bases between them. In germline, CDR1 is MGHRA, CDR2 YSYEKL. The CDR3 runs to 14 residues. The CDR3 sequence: CASSQELDPDTQYF. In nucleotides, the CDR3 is TGCGCCAGCAGCCAAGAGCTAGATCCAGATACGCAGTATTTT.

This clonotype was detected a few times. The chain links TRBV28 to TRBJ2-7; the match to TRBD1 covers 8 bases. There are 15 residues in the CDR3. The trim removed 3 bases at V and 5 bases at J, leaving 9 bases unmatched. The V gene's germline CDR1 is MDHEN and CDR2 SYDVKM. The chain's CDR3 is CASSLAAGGYHEQYF. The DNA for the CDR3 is TGTGCCAGCAGTTTGGCGGCAGGGGGCTACCACGAGCAGTACTTC.

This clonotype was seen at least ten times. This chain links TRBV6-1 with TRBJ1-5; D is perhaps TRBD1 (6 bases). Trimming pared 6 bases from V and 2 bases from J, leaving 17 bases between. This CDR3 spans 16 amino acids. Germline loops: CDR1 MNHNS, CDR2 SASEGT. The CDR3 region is CASSNIQGSGNQPQHF. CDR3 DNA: TGTGCCAGCAGCAACATACAGGGCTCGGGCAATCAGCCCCAGCATTTT.

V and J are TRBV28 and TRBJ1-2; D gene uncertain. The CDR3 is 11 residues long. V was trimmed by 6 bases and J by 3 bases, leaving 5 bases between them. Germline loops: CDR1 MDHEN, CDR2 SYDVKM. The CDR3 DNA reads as TGTGCCAGCAGCGGCGACTATGGCTACACCTTC. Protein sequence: CASSGDYGYTF.

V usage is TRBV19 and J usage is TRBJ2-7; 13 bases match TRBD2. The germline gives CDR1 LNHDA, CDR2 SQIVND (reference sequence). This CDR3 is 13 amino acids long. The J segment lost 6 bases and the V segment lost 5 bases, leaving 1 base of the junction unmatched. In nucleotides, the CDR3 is TGTGCCAGTAGTGGACTAGCGGGAGTCGAGCAGTACTTC. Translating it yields CASSGLAGVEQYF.

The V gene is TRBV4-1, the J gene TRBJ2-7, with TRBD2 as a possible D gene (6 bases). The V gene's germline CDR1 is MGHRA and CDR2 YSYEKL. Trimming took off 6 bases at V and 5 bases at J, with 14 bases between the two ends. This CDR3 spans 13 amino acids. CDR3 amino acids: CASSPWGENEQYF. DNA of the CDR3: TGCGCCAGCAGTCCATGGGGGGAGAACGAGCAGTACTTC.

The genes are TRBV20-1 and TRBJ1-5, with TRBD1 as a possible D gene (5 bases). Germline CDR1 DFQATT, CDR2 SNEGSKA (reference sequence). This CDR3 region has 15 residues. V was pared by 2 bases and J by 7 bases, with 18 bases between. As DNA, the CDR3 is TGCAGTGCTAGATCGACGGGGGAAGGAGGACAGCCCCAGCATTTT. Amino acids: CSARSTGEGGQPQHF.

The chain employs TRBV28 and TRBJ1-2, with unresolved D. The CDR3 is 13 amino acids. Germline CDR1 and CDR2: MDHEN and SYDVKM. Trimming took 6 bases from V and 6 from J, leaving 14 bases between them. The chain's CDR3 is CASSPHRSDGYTF. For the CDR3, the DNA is TGTGCCAGCAGCCCACATAGGAGTGATGGCTACACCTTC.

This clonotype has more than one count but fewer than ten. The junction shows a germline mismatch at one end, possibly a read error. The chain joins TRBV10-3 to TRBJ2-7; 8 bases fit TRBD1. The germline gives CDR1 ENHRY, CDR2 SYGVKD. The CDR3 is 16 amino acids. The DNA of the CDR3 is TGTGCCATCTCCCGCTCAGCCGGGACAGGCCTTATAGAGCGGTACTTC. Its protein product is CAISRSAGTGLIERYF.

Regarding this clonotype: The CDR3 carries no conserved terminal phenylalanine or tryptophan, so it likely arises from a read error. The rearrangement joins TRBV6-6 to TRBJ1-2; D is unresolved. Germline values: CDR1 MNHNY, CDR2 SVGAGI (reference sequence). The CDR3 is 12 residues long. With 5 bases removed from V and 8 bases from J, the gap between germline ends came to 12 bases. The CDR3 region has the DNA TGTGCCAGCAGTAGGACTGGAACCGGCTACACCTCC. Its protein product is CASSRTGTGYTS.